These 21 T cell receptor beta chains were sequenced from one sample in a study of shared clonotypes between healthy human individuals. Assay: immunoSEQ multiplex PCR; the TCRdb copy retains only in-frame clones and omits some. The data hold some 630,000 clones, with roughly 70% observed a single time. The sequenced sample consisted of memory CD4+ T cells sorted from blood. The sample's subset: CD45RA-negative fraction. Source of these receptors: a woman in her 30s in good health.

The V call is TRBV10-3, the J call TRBJ2-5, with TRBD1 matching 7 bases. J gave up 3 bases and V 7 bases, and 5 bases lay outside the gene matches. In germline, CDR1 is ENHRY, CDR2 SYGVKD. The CDR3 is made up of 13 amino acids. As DNA, the CDR3 is TGTGCCATCAAGGGACAGCAAGAAGAGACCCAGTACTTC. Encoded protein: CAIKGQQEETQYF.

This chain joins TRBV25-1 and TRBJ2-3, with D uncertain. The V end lost 2 bases, the J end lost 6 bases, and 15 bases lay between the germline ends. Per the germline V gene, CDR1 is MGHDK and CDR2 is SYGVNS. The CDR3 runs 15 residues. As DNA, the CDR3 is TGTGCCAGCAGTGAAGAAAAAAACTATCTGGATACGCAGTATTTT. Translation: CASSEEKNYLDTQYF.

This CDR3 is CASSSQPTEATQYF. The CDR3 DNA reads as TGCGCCAGCAGCTCCCAACCGACGGAGGCTACGCAGTATTTT. This chain joins TRBV5-1 and TRBJ2-3; TRBD2 is a possible D gene (5 bases). Trimming removed 3 bases at V and 8 bases at J, with 16 bases between. The CDR3 extends over 14 amino acids. Germline CDR1 SGHRS, CDR2 YFSETQ. Combining the CDR3 with reference TRBV5-1 and TRBJ2-3 gives the whole variable domain KAGVTQTPRYLIKTRGQQVTLSCSPISGHRSVSWYQQTPGQGLQFLFEYFSETQRNKGNFPGRFSGRQFSNSRSEMNVSTLELGDSALYLCASSSQPTEATQYFGPGTRLTVL.

The V gene is TRBV7-6, the J gene TRBJ1-1; weak D call: TRBD1 (5 bases). The CDR3 runs to 13 residues. Germline V gene sequence: CDR1 SGHVS, CDR2 FNYEAQ. Trimming cost V 5 bases and J 5 bases, with 12 bases left between them. The DNA of the CDR3 is TGTGCCAGCAGCACCCAGGGCGGGACTGAAGCTTTCTTT. Translated, it gives CASSTQGGTEAFF.

This sequence joins TRBV28 and TRBJ1-1; unclear D gene. Trimming left V 6 bases short and J 7 bases short, with 24 bases between. The CDR3 sequence is 16 residues long. Germline CDR1 MDHEN, CDR2 SYDVKM. The CDR3: CASSLNTPSRWIEAFF. The CDR3 DNA follows: TGTGCCAGCAGCTTGAACACCCCCTCAAGATGGATTGAAGCTTTCTTT.

V gene TRBV5-1 combines with J gene TRBJ2-2, with D perhaps matching TRBD2 (7 bases). The CDR3 sequence is 16 residues long. V was cut by 4 bases and J by 7 bases, with 20 bases left in between. The germline V gene has CDR1 SGHRS and CDR2 YFSETQ. In nucleotides, the CDR3 is TGCGCCAGCAGCCCCACGGCGAGCGGGACACACGGGGAGCTGTTTTTT. The encoded protein is CASSPTASGTHGELFF. The whole variable domain, filled in from reference TRBV5-1 and TRBJ2-2, reads KAGVTQTPRYLIKTRGQQVTLSCSPISGHRSVSWYQQTPGQGLQFLFEYFSETQRNKGNFPGRFSGRQFSNSRSEMNVSTLELGDSALYLCASSPTASGTHGELFFGEGSRLTVL.

The chain carries TRBV27 and TRBJ1-5; D is perhaps TRBD1 (6 bases). This CDR3 is built from 15 residues. Trimming removed 5 bases at V and 0 bases at J, with 11 bases between. Germline V gene sequence: CDR1 MNHEY, CDR2 SMNVEV (reference sequence). The CDR3 DNA follows: TGTGCCAGCAGTACCAGGGGAACTAGCAATCAGCCCCAGCATTTT. As protein: CASSTRGTSNQPQHF.

The chain combines TRBV7-3 with TRBJ2-3, with 11 bases lining up with TRBD2. The CDR3 runs 16 residues. V was pared by 5 bases and J by 2 bases, with 6 bases of the junction left unmatched. CDR1 SGHTA and CDR2 FQGTGA come from the germline V gene. The CDR3, as DNA: TGTGCCAGCAGCCCAGGGACTAGCGGAGCCACAGATACGCAGTATTTT. Protein sequence: CASSPGTSGATDTQYF.

In regard to this clone: The sample has other DNA sequences that encode this CDR3 too. This chain joins TRBV5-4 and TRBJ2-1, with D possibly being TRBD2 (6 bases). Deletions cut 7 bases from V and 5 bases from J, with 10 bases between. CDR1 and CDR2 from the germline V gene are SGHNT and YYREEE (reference sequence). This CDR3 is built from 12 residues. The DNA for the CDR3 is TGTGCCAGCCGGAGGGAGAACAATGAGCAGTTCTTC. Amino acid sequence: CASRRENNEQFF. Together with reference TRBV5-4 and TRBJ2-1, the CDR3 gives the full variable domain: ETGVTQSPTHLIKTRGQQVTLRCSSQSGHNTVSWYQQALGQGPQFIFQYYREEENGRGNFPPRFSGLQFPNYSSELNVNALELDDSALYLCASRRENNEQFFGPGTRLTVL.

V is TRBV7-9 and J is TRBJ2-1; 10 nucleotides line up with TRBD2. V lost 3 bases, J lost 6 bases, and 2 bases stayed unmatched. CDR3 length: 14 residues. Per the germline V gene, CDR1 is SEHNR and CDR2 is FQNEAQ (reference sequence). The CDR3, as DNA: TGTGCCAGCAGCTTGGGACTAGCGCCCAATGAGCAGTTCTTC. Protein: CASSLGLAPNEQFF.

Concerning this clone itself: Other DNA sequences in this specimen translate into the identical CDR3. This chain links TRBV19 with TRBJ1-5; 9 bases are shared with TRBD1. From germline, CDR1 is LNHDA and CDR2 SQIVND (reference sequence). This CDR3 comprises 14 residues. V gave up 6 bases and J gave up 6 bases; unmatched junction bases: 6. The CDR3 loop reads CASSTGQGFQPQHF. CDR3 in DNA: TGTGCCAGTAGCACGGGACAGGGCTTTCAGCCCCAGCATTTT.

V gene TRBV7-2 combines with J gene TRBJ2-5, with D possibly being TRBD1 (6 bases). CDR1 and CDR2 (germline): SGHTA, FQGNSA. V was pared by 4 bases and J by 3 bases, with 21 bases between. CDR3 length: 17 residues. CDR3 coding DNA: TGTGCCAGCAGCTCATGGCTCCGACCGGGACAAAAAGAGACCCAGTACTTC. Its protein is CASSSWLRPGQKETQYF.

The table lists this clone with a few counts. The chain employs TRBV28 and TRBJ2-5; D not resolved. Germline-derived CDR1 and CDR2 are MDHEN and SYDVKM. The CDR3 is 12 amino acids. Trimming shortened V by 3 bases and J by 5 bases, and 7 bases separated the two germline ends. CDR3 loop: CASSFLDETQYF. In nucleotides, the CDR3 is TGTGCCAGCAGTTTTTTAGACGAGACCCAGTACTTC.

The chain joins TRBV7-6 to TRBJ2-1; TRBD2 matches 8 bases. V gave up 3 bases and J gave up 5 bases; unmatched junction bases: 6. The germline V gene has CDR1 SGHVS and CDR2 FNYEAQ. There are 15 residues in the CDR3. The CDR3 nucleotides are TGTGCCAGCAGCTTGGGACTAGTCGTTAACAATGAGCAGTTCTTC. Its translation is CASSLGLVVNNEQFF.

This clone was counted only a few times. The gene calls are TRBV5-4 and TRBJ2-5; TRBD2 matches 7 bases. With 2 bases clipped from V and 5 bases from J, the junction kept 6 bases outside the gene matches. The CDR3 totals 14 residues. The germline V gene encodes CDR1 SGHNT and CDR2 YYREEE (reference sequence). CDR3 in DNA: TGTGCCAGCAGCTTTGCGGGAGCGGGGGAGACCCAGTACTTC. This sequence encodes CASSFAGAGETQYF. The full variable domain, rest sourced from reference TRBV5-4 and TRBJ2-5, is ETGVTQSPTHLIKTRGQQVTLRCSSQSGHNTVSWYQQALGQGPQFIFQYYREEENGRGNFPPRFSGLQFPNYSSELNVNALELDDSALYLCASSFAGAGETQYFGPGTRLLVL.

In DNA form, the CDR3 reads TGTGCCTGGACCAGGGTGGGAAGACTTACAGATACGCAGTATTTT. It specifies CAWTRVGRLTDTQYF. The chain has TRBV30 and TRBJ2-3; TRBD1 is a possible D gene (5 bases). Trimming removed 4 bases at V and 3 bases at J, with 17 bases between. CDR3 length equals 15 residues. From germline, CDR1 is GTSNPN and CDR2 SVGIG (reference sequence).

V and J are TRBV7-3 and TRBJ1-1; D gene uncertain. The CDR3 has 14 amino acids. The V gene lost 2 bases and the J gene lost 3 bases, with 10 bases spanning the gap. CDR1 SGHTA and CDR2 FQGTGA come from the germline V gene. As DNA, the CDR3 is TGTGCCAGCAGCTTAGGAAGACTGGACACTGAAGCTTTCTTT. Protein sequence: CASSLGRLDTEAFF.

V is TRBV7-9 and J is TRBJ2-1; D possibly corresponds to TRBD2 (5 bases). This CDR3 has 15 amino acids. V gave up 4 bases and J gave up 0 bases, with 10 bases separating them. CDR1 and CDR2 from the germline V gene are SEHNR and FQNEAQ (reference sequence). The CDR3 DNA sequence: TGTGCCAGCAGCTCGGTTGAGGGCTCCTACAATGAGCAGTTCTTC. Protein: CASSSVEGSYNEQFF.

This chain joins TRBV7-6 and TRBJ2-7; 15 bases align to TRBD2. CDR3 size: 22 residues. The V segment lost 5 bases and the J segment 6 bases; nucleotides outside the gene matches: 26. Germline V gene lookup returns CDR1 SGHVS and CDR2 FNYEAQ. The CDR3 loop is CASSRTPWEGRGLAGGNPEQYF. CDR3 nucleotides: TGTGCCAGCAGCCGAACCCCTTGGGAAGGGCGGGGACTAGCGGGAGGTAACCCCGAGCAGTACTTC. Variable domain in full (rest from reference TRBV7-6 and TRBJ2-7): GAGVSQSPRYKVTKRGQDVALRCDPISGHVSLYWYRQALGQGPEFLTYFNYEAQQDKSGLPNDRFSAERPEGSISTLTIQRTEQRDSAMYRCASSRTPWEGRGLAGGNPEQYFGPGTRLTVT.

The CDR3 protein is CASSEPGTGVETQYF. The DNA of the CDR3 is TGCGCCAGCAGTGAGCCGGGGACAGGGGTAGAGACCCAGTACTTC. This chain joins TRBV10-2 and TRBJ2-5, with 10 bases matching TRBD1. Germline CDR1 is WSHSY and CDR2 is SAAADI. The CDR3 covers 15 residues. Trimming took 2 bases from V and 4 from J; bases not matched to a gene: 4.

There are many counts of this clone. This CDR3 is CASSLGGGTGVSGNTIYF. The CDR3 nucleotides are TGTGCCAGCAGCTTAGGGGGCGGGACAGGAGTCTCTGGAAACACCATATATTTT. V is TRBV11-2 and J is TRBJ1-3; 8 positions agree with TRBD1. Per germline, CDR1 SGHAT and CDR2 FQNNGV. The CDR3 totals 18 residues. Trimming cost V 1 base and J 0 bases; bases outside gene matches: 8.